The 18 T cell receptor beta chains below come from one sample, sequenced in a study of cytomegalovirus exposure and HLA in healthy donors. Using immunoSEQ multiplex PCR, the repertoire was profiled, and TCRdb retains in-frame clones only, with some absent. Here the sample spans 250,000 to 400,000 clones, roughly 87% being singletons. Sequenced: PBMCs. The receptors originated from a woman between 25 and 40 years old in good health and CMV-seropositive.

The chain links TRBV9 to TRBJ2-1; 7 bases map to TRBD1. With 4 bases clipped from V and 0 bases from J, the junction kept 4 bases outside the gene matches. Germline V gene data show CDR1 as SGDLS and CDR2 as YYNGEE. The CDR3 spans 15 residues. Written as DNA, the CDR3 is TGTGCCAGCAGCCCCTACAGGGGCTCCTACAATGAGCAGTTCTTC. This translates into CASSPYRGSYNEQFF. The variable domain in full, with the rest retrieved from reference TRBV9 and TRBJ2-1, is DSGVTQTPKHLITATGQRVTLRCSPRSGDLSVYWYQQSLDQGLQFLIQYYNGEERAKGNILERFSAQQFPDLHSELNLSSLELGDSALYFCASSPYRGSYNEQFFGPGTRLTVL.

This clone was recorded once. The rearrangement joins TRBV30 to TRBJ1-4, with 9 bases fitting TRBD1. V shed 3 bases and J 8 bases; nucleotides not matched to a gene: 10. In germline, CDR1 is GTSNPN, CDR2 SVGIG (reference sequence). The CDR3 totals 15 residues. CDR3 DNA: TGTGCCTGGAGAAAGAGGGACAGGGAGGGCGAAAAACTGTTTTTT. It encodes CAWRKRDREGEKLFF.

The rearrangement joins TRBV30 to TRBJ1-3; a possible D gene is TRBD1 (6 bases). Between the trimmed V and J ends, which lost 3 bases and 0 bases, there was a span of 12 bases. This CDR3 is built from 15 residues. Per germline, CDR1 GTSNPN and CDR2 SVGIG (reference sequence). CDR3 residues: CAWSSGGHSGNTIYF. In nucleotides, the CDR3 is TGTGCCTGGAGCTCGGGGGGCCACTCTGGAAACACCATATATTTT.

The J gene is TRBJ2-3, the V gene TRBV5-4; D gene unclear. In germline, CDR1 is SGHNT, CDR2 YYREEE (reference sequence). The CDR3 length is 13 residues. V was cut by 5 bases and J by 0 bases, with 7 bases left in between. The CDR3 here is CASRRHSTDTQYF. The CDR3 region has the DNA TGTGCCAGCAGACGACATAGCACAGATACGCAGTATTTT.

The chain uses TRBV6-5 and TRBJ2-7, with D unresolved. Looked up from germline, CDR1 is MNHEY and CDR2 is SVGAGI. CDR3 length: 15 amino acids. The V end lost 0 bases, the J end lost 0 bases, and 9 bases lay between the germline ends. This CDR3 is CASSYSSTNSYEQYF. The DNA of the CDR3 is TGTGCCAGCAGTTACTCGTCGACAAACTCCTACGAGCAGTACTTC.

V and J are TRBV11-3 and TRBJ2-3; D not certain. The CDR3 runs 13 residues. CDR1 SGHNT and CDR2 YENEEA come from the germline V gene. The V gene lost 1 base and the J gene lost 2 bases, with 4 bases spanning the gap. The CDR3 DNA reads as TGTGCCAGCAGCTTAGGTCCCACAGATACGCAGTATTTT. Its protein product is CASSLGPTDTQYF.

This clone has a handful of counts. The CDR3 region is CASRQDANSPLHF. CDR3 nucleotides: TGTGCCAGCCGGCAGGACGCAAATTCACCCCTCCACTTT. The chain recombines TRBV6-1 with TRBJ1-6; D gene ambiguous. The V and J ends lost 8 bases and 7 bases respectively, with 12 bases between them. CDR1 and CDR2 (germline): MNHNS, SASEGT. The CDR3 sequence is 13 residues long.

This clone was seen a few times. The same CDR3 also results from other DNA sequences found in this sample. This sequence joins TRBV4-2 and TRBJ2-7; no clear D. The CDR3 extends over 12 amino acids. Germline V gives CDR1 LGHNA, CDR2 YNFKEQ. The V and J ends lost 3 bases and 6 bases respectively, with 9 bases between them. Here the CDR3 DNA reads TGTGCCAGCAGCCAGGGCCTTGGCGAGCAGTACTTC. The encoded protein is CASSQGLGEQYF.

The chain links TRBV7-9 to TRBJ1-2; weak D call: TRBD1 (6 bases). Per the germline V gene, CDR1 is SEHNR and CDR2 is FQNEAQ (reference sequence). With 5 bases removed from V and 2 bases from J, the gap between germline ends came to 9 bases. The CDR3 totals 13 residues. The CDR3 DNA is TGTGCCAGCAGCCGAACAGGGAACTATGGCTACACCTTC. It translates to CASSRTGNYGYTF.

This chain connects TRBV7-3 to TRBJ2-3; 9 bases are shared with TRBD1. V gave up 6 bases and J gave up 3 bases; unmatched junction bases: 7. CDR1 is SGHTA and CDR2 is FQGTGA in the germline V gene. The CDR3 has 15 amino acids. CDR3 sequence (DNA): TGTGCCAGCAGTCCGTTCGGACAGGGGACAGATACGCAGTATTTT. This translates into CASSPFGQGTDTQYF.

The chain joins TRBV28 to TRBJ2-7; D is perhaps TRBD1 (6 bases). Germline CDR1 reads MDHEN; CDR2 reads SYDVKM. Trimming removed 4 bases from V and 0 bases from J, with 13 bases in between. The CDR3 covers 15 residues. Written as DNA, the CDR3 is TGTGCCAGCAGTTGGGACAAATCAAGCTCCTACGAGCAGTACTTC. Its translation is CASSWDKSSSYEQYF.

V gene TRBV14 combines with J gene TRBJ1-1; D is unresolved. Germline V gene sequence: CDR1 SGHDN, CDR2 FVKESK. This CDR3 has 13 residues. Between the trimmed V and J ends, which lost 9 bases and 3 bases, there was a span of 14 bases. DNA for the CDR3: TGTGCCAGTCGGGCATCCCTGTACACTGAAGCTTTCTTT. Encoded protein: CASRASLYTEAFF. Complete variable domain (other parts from reference TRBV14 and TRBJ1-1): EAGVTQFPSHSVIEKGQTVTLRCDPISGHDNLYWYRRVMGKEIKFLLHFVKESKQDESGMPNNRFLAERTGGTYSTLKVQPAELEDSGVYFCASRASLYTEAFFGQGTRLTVV.

This clone showed up just a few times. The chain has TRBV18 and TRBJ2-7; 8 bases are a match to TRBD1. The CDR3 loop spans 15 amino acids. The germline gives CDR1 KGHSH, CDR2 LQKENI. V dropped 8 bases and J dropped 3; count of bases not matched to a gene: 12. CDR3 DNA sequence: TGTGCCAGCGCCAGACCTAGACAGGGGCTCTACGAGCAGTACTTC. It translates to CASARPRQGLYEQYF.

The chain couples TRBV4-1 to TRBJ2-7; D ambiguous. Trimming removed 5 bases from V and 2 bases from J, with 22 bases in between. Germline V gives CDR1 MGHRA, CDR2 YSYEKL. The CDR3 consists of 17 residues. The CDR3 DNA follows: TGCGCCAGCAGCAAACACTCCCAGGTTTCCTACACCTACGAGCAGTACTTC. This sequence encodes CASSKHSQVSYTYEQYF.

The chain is built from TRBV14 and TRBJ1-2; weak D call: TRBD1 (6 bases). V lost 2 bases and J 5 bases, leaving 24 bases between the germline ends. The CDR3 is 18 residues long. Germline-derived CDR1 and CDR2 are SGHDN and FVKESK. Here the CDR3 DNA reads TGTGCCAGCAGCCAAACTCGGACAGCCAACACTGAGGGATATGGCTACACCTTC. Translating gives CASSQTRTANTEGYGYTF.

The chain carries TRBV10-3 and TRBJ2-6; the D gene is possibly TRBD2 (6 bases). This CDR3 is built from 15 residues. Germline lookup yields CDR1 ENHRY and CDR2 SYGVKD. Between the trimmed V and J ends, which lost 4 bases and 2 bases, there was a span of 9 bases. The CDR3 region has the DNA TGTGCCATCAGTGCCGGAGGGGCTGGGGCCAACGTCCTGACTTTC. This codes for CAISAGGAGANVLTF.

This clone was detected a few times. The chain links TRBV30 to TRBJ2-7; the match to TRBD2 covers 7 bases. CDR3 length equals 13 residues. CDR1 GTSNPN and CDR2 SVGIG come from the germline V gene (reference sequence). V was clipped by 3 bases and J by 6 bases; unmatched bases: 8. The CDR3 loop is CAWRMGSGGEQYF. CDR3 sequence (DNA): TGTGCCTGGAGGATGGGTTCGGGAGGCGAGCAGTACTTC.

The V gene is TRBV6-1, the J gene TRBJ2-7; 7 nucleotides match TRBD2. This CDR3 has 14 amino acids. The trim removed 5 bases at V and 1 base at J, leaving 5 bases unmatched. Germline CDR1 and CDR2: MNHNS and SASEGT. The CDR3 DNA is TGTGCCAGCAGTATGGGACTACTGTCCTACGAGCAGTACTTC. As protein: CASSMGLLSYEQYF.